Listed below are T cell receptor beta chains from one sample, sequenced in a study of blood T cell repertoires in COVID-19. Profiling relied on immunoSEQ multiplex PCR, and the TCRdb table lists in-frame clones only, not all of them. This table holds approximately 400,000 clones, 88% found once. Sequenced sample: PBMCs or T cells enriched from blood (not recorded which). The receptors shown here come from a woman aged 18-30 years who had recovered from COVID-19. Both conserved end residues are part of each CDR3. The D gene is left open where the match is weak. The size entry is marked missing in some rows and otherwise reads once, few, many or a size class.

cdr3_nt | cdr3_aa | cdr3_length | j_call | d_call | clone_size | v_call
TGTGCCATCAGCGTCGACAGGGCCGTCTCCGAGCAGTACTTC | CAISVDRAVSEQYF | 14 | TRBJ2-7 | TRBD1 | . | TRBV10-3
TGTGCCAGCAGCCAAGCCGGGACAGCGGAGTTCTTT | CASSQAGTAEFF | 12 | TRBJ1-1 | TRBD1 | few | TRBV14
TGTGCCAGCAACCCTGGAGCTGGGTTCAGCCAAGAGACCCAGTACTTC | CASNPGAGFSQETQYF | 16 | TRBJ2-5 | . | . | TRBV27
TGTGCCAGCAGTTACGAAGGGAGAGGTCAGCCCCAGCATTTT | CASSYEGRGQPQHF | 14 | TRBJ1-5 | . | . | TRBV6-5
TGTGCCAGCAGCATGACAGGGGGCGACTATGGCTACACCTTC | CASSMTGGDYGYTF | 14 | TRBJ1-2 | TRBD1 | . | TRBV9
TGTGCCAGCAGCCGCGGTCTGCAAGAGACCCAGTACTTC | CASSRGLQETQYF | 13 | TRBJ2-5 | . | . | TRBV14
TGTGCCATCAGTGGCCCTGATACGACAGGGATCAATCAGCCCCAGCATTTT | CAISGPDTTGINQPQHF | 17 | TRBJ1-5 | TRBD1 | . | TRBV10-3
TGTGCCAGCAGCGTAGTAACCGGGGAGCTGTTTTTT | CASSVVTGELFF | 12 | TRBJ2-2 | . | few | TRBV9
TGTGCCAGCAGCCATCATCCGGGACTAGCGCAAGATACGCAGTATTTT | CASSHHPGLAQDTQYF | 16 | TRBJ2-3 | TRBD2 | few | TRBV3-1/TRBV3-2
TGTGCCAGTAGTATAGGCCCGGGACAGGGGGAGTCGGCTGAAGCTTTCTTT | CASSIGPGQGESAEAFF | 17 | TRBJ1-1 | TRBD1 | once | TRBV19
TGTGCCAGCAGACGCTCCGGGACAGGCAACAATGAGCAGTTCTTC | CASRRSGTGNNEQFF | 15 | TRBJ2-1 | TRBD1 | . | TRBV6-5
TGTGCCAGCAGCGTAGTGGGAGCTCCTAGCACAGATACGCAGTATTTT | CASSVVGAPSTDTQYF | 16 | TRBJ2-3 | . | . | TRBV9
TGTGCCAGCAGCTTAGGCCGAGTGGGGGGGTACACTGAAGCTTTCTTT | CASSLGRVGGYTEAFF | 16 | TRBJ1-1 | . | . | TRBV13
TGTGCCAGCAGCCAGGACAGGGAACATAATTCACCCCTCCACTTT | CASSQDREHNSPLHF | 15 | TRBJ1-6 | TRBD1 | . | TRBV4-2
TGCGCCAGCAGCTTGGAGGGGGCTGGCATGAACACTGAAGCTTTCTTT | CASSLEGAGMNTEAFF | 16 | TRBJ1-1 | TRBD1 | . | TRBV5-1
TGTGCCAGCAGCTTAGCGGTGGACGGGGGGTACATCTACGAGCAGTACTTC | CASSLAVDGGYIYEQYF | 17 | TRBJ2-7 | TRBD2 | once | TRBV7-6
TGTGCCAGCAGTGTACTAGCGCCTCCGACCCAGTACTTC | CASSVLAPPTQYF | 13 | TRBJ2-5 | TRBD2 | . | TRBV2
TGTGGCGCCTCTAGCGGGGGGGCCACAGATACGCAGTATTTT | CGASSGGATDTQYF | 14 | TRBJ2-3 | TRBD2 | once | TRBV19
TGTGCCAGCCAGGGGGGATCCTACGAGCAGTACTTC | CASQGGSYEQYF | 12 | TRBJ2-7 | . | . | TRBV5-4
TGTGCCAGCAGCTCACAACCCACAGGGAGCACTGAAGCTTTCTTT | CASSSQPTGSTEAFF | 15 | TRBJ1-1 | . | . | TRBV7-3
TGCGCCAGCAGCTTGGTCGTCGGGGGGCGAGATGAGCAGTTCTTC | CASSLVVGGRDEQFF | 15 | TRBJ2-1 | . | . | TRBV5-1
TGTGCCAGCAGCCCTGGGACAGGGAAGGGAGGATCACCCCTCCACTTT | CASSPGTGKGGSPLHF | 16 | TRBJ1-6 | TRBD1 | . | TRBV7-2
TGTGCCAGCAGTGAAGATACCGGGTGGAACACTGAAGCTTTCTTT | CASSEDTGWNTEAFF | 15 | TRBJ1-1 | . | . | TRBV6-1
TGTGCCAGCAGCGTAGGAGAGCAGGGGGCGATGAACACTGAAGCTTTCTTT | CASSVGEQGAMNTEAFF | 17 | TRBJ1-1 | TRBD1 | . | TRBV9
TGTGCCAGCTCACCAGGGACAGGGGCAATGAACTATGGCTACACCTTC | CASSPGTGAMNYGYTF | 16 | TRBJ1-2 | TRBD1 | . | TRBV18
TGCGCCAGCAGCCAAAATTGGGGGACAGGGCAAGGCTACACCTTC | CASSQNWGTGQGYTF | 15 | TRBJ1-2 | TRBD1 | . | TRBV4-1
TGCGCCAGCAGCCAAGAATCAGGTTCCGGTGAAAAACTGTTTTTT | CASSQESGSGEKLFF | 15 | TRBJ1-4 | . | few | TRBV4-3
TGTGCCTGGAGTGTAATGTCCGGTGAGCAGTTCTTC | CAWSVMSGEQFF | 12 | TRBJ2-1 | . | . | TRBV30
TGTGCCAGCAGTTACTCGAAAGGGACAGGGGGCGAGGGCTACACCTTC | CASSYSKGTGGEGYTF | 16 | TRBJ1-2 | TRBD1 | few | TRBV6-6